This TCR beta chain was identified during a study of cytomegalovirus exposure and HLA in healthy donors. Looking at the study overall: Earlier sequencing of some 190 million T cells yielded roughly 120 million unique TCR beta sequences.

PCR used 60 Vbeta primers and 13 Jbeta primers. The method was immunoSEQ multiplex PCR; TCRdb's version includes in-frame clones alone and lacks a portion of them. The repertoire holds fewer than 80,000 clones, with approximately 82% as singletons. Details on this clone: As yet, its antigen is unknown.

V gave up 3 bases and J gave up 10 bases, with 21 bases separating them. Germline V gene data show CDR1 as SEHNR and CDR2 as FQNEAQ (reference sequence). This CDR3 region has 16 residues. Study-wide points: In a later analysis, across HLA loci, associated TCR counts were highest for DRB1, lowest for HLA-C. Among donors in an Asian-associated ancestry cluster, a later analysis reportedly found fewer N-insertions than the approximately 670-donor mean.

This sequence originates from a woman in her forties in good health and CMV-seropositive. V usage is TRBV7-9 and J usage is TRBJ1-4, with D tentatively TRBD1 (6 bases). Sequencing input: PBMCs. The CDR3: CASSFKQGLVLGKLFF. The DNA for the CDR3 is TGTGCCAGCAGCTTCAAACAGGGTTTAGTACTGGGAAAACTGTTTTTT.